One sample yielded the 23 T cell receptor beta chains listed below, sequenced in a study of blood T cell repertoires in COVID-19. Sequenced by immunoSEQ multiplex PCR; TCRdb stores in-frame clones only, minus some. Here the sample spans around 230,000 clones, 86% being singletons. Material: peripheral blood. These receptors were obtained from a man in his fifties or sixties with COVID-19, enrolled during active disease.

The genes are TRBV7-9 and TRBJ2-7; perhaps TRBD1 as D (5 bases). The CDR3 runs 15 residues. The germline V gene has CDR1 SEHNR and CDR2 FQNEAQ (reference sequence). V lost 5 bases, J lost 5 bases, and 19 bases lay in between. CDR3 region: CASSPSPQGIHEQYF. In DNA form, the CDR3 reads TGTGCCAGCAGCCCCAGCCCCCAGGGAATACACGAGCAGTACTTC.

This clone appeared once. CDR3 sequence reads: CASSSRTGVDEKLFF. The CDR3, as DNA: TGTGCCAGCAGCTCGCGGACAGGGGTAGATGAAAAACTGTTTTTT. This chain joins TRBV7-9 and TRBJ1-4; TRBD1 agrees at 9 bases. J gave up 6 bases and V 4 bases, and 6 bases lay outside the gene matches. Germline assignment: CDR1 SEHNR and CDR2 FQNEAQ (reference sequence). The length of the CDR3 is 15 residues. Full variable domain (missing parts from reference TRBV7-9 and TRBJ1-4): DTGVSQNPRHKITKRGQNVTFRCDPISEHNRLYWYRQTLGQGPEFLTYFQNEAQLEKSRLLSDRFSAERPKGSFSTLEIQRTEQGDSAMYLCASSSRTGVDEKLFFGSGTQLSVL.

This chain connects TRBV19 to TRBJ2-2; D unresolved. The CDR3 runs 13 residues. V shed 1 base and J shed 6 bases, with 6 bases lying between them. Per germline, CDR1 LNHDA and CDR2 SQIVND (reference sequence). The CDR3, as DNA: TGTGCCAGTAGTATAGTCCAGGCCGGGGAGCTGTTTTTT. This sequence encodes CASSIVQAGELFF.

The chain uses TRBV5-1 and TRBJ1-6; D is ambiguous. The CDR3 has 17 amino acids. V shed 1 base and J shed 0 bases, with 11 bases lying between them. Germline CDR1 and CDR2: SGHRS and YFSETQ. Written as DNA, the CDR3 is TGCGCCAGCAGCTTGAATAGTCTGAGCTCCTATAATTCACCCCTCCACTTT. It specifies CASSLNSLSSYNSPLHF.

The chain is built from TRBV7-8 and TRBJ2-7, with D possibly TRBD1 on 6 matching bases. V was cut by 1 base and J by 0 bases, with 16 bases left in between. Germline lookup yields CDR1 SGHVS and CDR2 FQNEAQ. CDR3 length equals 17 residues. DNA for the CDR3: TGTGCCAGCAGCTTAGTTTCAGGGGTTGCGGTCTCCTACGAGCAGTACTTC. Translation gives CASSLVSGVAVSYEQYF.

This chain joins TRBV6-4 and TRBJ1-6, with D perhaps matching TRBD1 (5 bases). V was pared by 6 bases and J by 5 bases, with 11 bases between. This CDR3 spans 14 amino acids. The germline gives CDR1 MRHNA, CDR2 SNTAGT. CDR3 protein: CASSAGLNNSPLHF. CDR3 coding DNA: TGTGCCAGCAGCGCGGGACTGAATAATTCACCCCTCCACTTT.

This clone was seen just once. This rearrangement joins TRBV28 to TRBJ1-6; D unresolved. CDR1 and CDR2 (germline): MDHEN, SYDVKM. V dropped 2 bases and J dropped 12 bases, with 8 bases sitting between them. The CDR3 covers 12 residues. The chain's CDR3 is CASSLDTKPLHF. CDR3 in DNA: TGTGCCAGCAGTTTAGACACGAAACCCCTCCACTTT. Looking up the rest from reference TRBV28 and TRBJ1-6 gives the full variable domain: DVKVTQSSRYLVKRTGEKVFLECVQDMDHENMFWYRQDPGLGLRLIYFSYDVKMKEKGDIPEGYSVSREKKERFSLILESASTNQTSMYLCASSLDTKPLHFGNGTRLTVT.

This clone has a single count. The chain is built from TRBV18 and TRBJ2-5; D may be TRBD2 (6 bases). The V gene lost 3 bases and the J gene lost 2 bases, with 16 bases spanning the gap. The V gene's germline CDR1 is KGHSH and CDR2 LQKENI. The CDR3 runs 16 residues. For the CDR3, the DNA is TGTGCCAGCTCACCCCGGGGAGGAGGGCATCAAGAGACCCAGTACTTC. Protein sequence: CASSPRGGGHQETQYF.

This clone turned up a few times. The rearrangement uses TRBV12-3 or TRBV12-4 and TRBJ1-2; 11 bases align to TRBD1. This CDR3 region has 13 residues. The trim removed 5 bases at V and 12 bases at J, leaving 8 bases unmatched. The CDR3 is CASSPSGTGGNTF. The CDR3 nucleotides read TGTGCCAGCAGTCCCTCCGGGACAGGGGGTAACACCTTC.

The V gene is TRBV5-6, the J gene TRBJ2-3; D gene uncertain. The germline V and J ends were trimmed by 2 bases and 2 bases, with 9 bases remaining between them. The CDR3 length is 14 residues. Germline CDR1 is SGHDT and CDR2 is YYEEEE. CDR3 sequence reads: CASSFPRDTDTQYF. Written as DNA, the CDR3 is TGTGCCAGCAGCTTCCCTAGAGACACAGATACGCAGTATTTT. The full variable domain, completed using reference TRBV5-6 and TRBJ2-3, is DAGVTQSPTHLIKTRGQQVTLRCSPKSGHDTVSWYQQALGQGPQFIFQYYEEEERQRGNFPDRFSGHQFPNYSSELNVNALLLGDSALYLCASSFPRDTDTQYFGPGTRLTVL.

J is TRBJ2-2 and V is TRBV7-9, with D hard to call. The CDR3 spans 14 residues. Germline V gives CDR1 SEHNR, CDR2 FQNEAQ (reference sequence). Between the trimmed V and J ends, which lost 5 bases and 5 bases, there was a span of 12 bases. In DNA, the CDR3 is TGTGCCAGCAGCCAACCTTTAGTTACCGGGGAGCTGTTTTTT. This gives the protein CASSQPLVTGELFF.

In DNA, the CDR3 is TGTGCCAGCAGCCCAGGTCAGGGTGACTATGGCTACACCTTC. It encodes CASSPGQGDYGYTF. The V gene is TRBV28, the J gene TRBJ1-2; D may be TRBD1 (5 bases). The CDR3 sequence is 14 residues long. Germline V lookup: CDR1 MDHEN, CDR2 SYDVKM. The V end was cut by 6 bases, the J end by 3 bases, with 14 bases between.

This clone was observed a few times. The chain recombines TRBV18 with TRBJ1-5; 11 bases match TRBD1. The V gene end was trimmed by 3 bases and the J gene end by 6 bases; junction bases not matched to a gene: 4. The CDR3 length is 15 residues. Germline values: CDR1 KGHSH, CDR2 LQKENI. The CDR3 reads CASSPGQGDSQPQHF. CDR3 DNA sequence: TGTGCCAGCTCACCGGGACAGGGGGATAGTCAGCCCCAGCATTTT.

The chain recombines TRBV3-1 (or the pseudogene TRBV3-2) with TRBJ2-2; 16 bases map to TRBD2. The CDR3 consists of 19 residues. J gave up 4 bases and V 3 bases, and 8 bases lay outside the gene matches. Germline assignment: CDR1 LGHDT and CDR2 YNNKEL (reference sequence). The CDR3 sequence is CASSQAGLAGGPGTGELFF. CDR3 in DNA: TGTGCCAGCAGCCAGGCGGGACTAGCGGGAGGGCCGGGCACCGGGGAGCTGTTTTTT.

This clone appeared a single time. The chain carries TRBV6-1 and TRBJ1-2; D is perhaps TRBD1 (5 bases). The germline V gene has CDR1 MNHNS and CDR2 SASEGT. The CDR3 sequence is 15 residues long. Trimming cost V 1 base and J 4 bases, with 13 bases left between them. CDR3 residues: CASSEVQGRAYGYTF. CDR3 nucleotides: TGTGCCAGCAGTGAAGTTCAGGGTAGAGCCTATGGCTACACCTTC.

This clone was seen a single time. This chain links TRBV10-3 with TRBJ2-1, with 7 bases that match TRBD1. Germline CDR1 is ENHRY and CDR2 is SYGVKD. V lost 5 bases to trimming and J lost 3 bases; unmatched junction nucleotides: 4. This CDR3 has 14 residues. The CDR3 coding sequence is TGTGCCATCAGTCTGGACAGGAACTACAATGAGCAGTTCTTC. Protein: CAISLDRNYNEQFF.

V is TRBV2 and J is TRBJ2-2, with 15 bases aligning to TRBD2. The V segment lost 6 bases and the J segment 4 bases; nucleotides outside the gene matches: 6. CDR1 is SNHLY and CDR2 is FYNNEI in the germline V gene. The CDR3 loop spans 17 amino acids. In DNA, the CDR3 is TGTGCCAGCAGAGGGACTAGCGGGAGGAGCCTCACCGGGGAGCTGTTTTTT. It encodes CASRGTSGRSLTGELFF.

J is TRBJ2-5 and V is TRBV6-4; 10 nucleotides match TRBD2. With 3 bases clipped from V and 5 bases from J, the junction kept 6 bases outside the gene matches. Germline V CDR1 and CDR2: MRHNA, SNTAGT. This CDR3 has 15 residues. CDR3 loop: CASSEEREGMETQYF. The DNA of the CDR3 is TGTGCCAGCAGTGAGGAGCGGGAGGGCATGGAGACCCAGTACTTC.

The J gene is TRBJ2-2, the V gene TRBV19; D is ambiguous. The V gene lost 1 base and the J gene lost 4 bases, with 4 bases spanning the gap. Germline V CDR1 and CDR2: LNHDA, SQIVND (reference sequence). The length of the CDR3 is 13 residues. This chain's CDR3 is CASSIGVTGELFF. CDR3 DNA: TGTGCCAGTAGTATAGGAGTCACCGGGGAGCTGTTTTTT.

The chain employs TRBV29-1 and TRBJ2-7; TRBD2 agrees at 7 bases. The CDR3 runs 12 residues. With 6 bases clipped from V and 1 base from J, the junction kept 3 bases outside the gene matches. Germline lookup yields CDR1 SQVTM and CDR2 ANQGSEA. The CDR3 bases are TGCAGCGTGGGGACTACTTCCTACGAGCAGTACTTC. It yields the protein CSVGTTSYEQYF.

This rearrangement joins TRBV24-1 to TRBJ2-1; tentative D call: TRBD1 (5 bases). The germline CDR1 and CDR2 sequences are KGHDR and SFDVKD. The CDR3 has 12 amino acids. V lost 5 bases and J lost 5, with 6 bases in between. The DNA for the CDR3 is TGTGCCACCAGTGTAGGGGACAATGAGCAGTTCTTC. Its protein product is CATSVGDNEQFF.

The J gene is TRBJ1-1, the V gene TRBV19; 9 nucleotides align to TRBD1. Germline lookup yields CDR1 LNHDA and CDR2 SQIVND (reference sequence). The length of the CDR3 is 16 residues. The J segment lost 5 bases and the V segment lost 5 bases, leaving 12 bases of the junction unmatched. CDR3 coding DNA: TGTGCCAGTAGTCAAACGGGACAGGGCATGAGTACTGAAGCTTTCTTT. Amino acid sequence: CASSQTGQGMSTEAFF.

The J gene is TRBJ2-2, the V gene TRBV6-6, with 9 bases that match TRBD1. The CDR3 extends over 16 amino acids. Germline CDR1 and CDR2: MNHNY and SVGAGI (reference sequence). Germline trimming cut 2 bases from V and 1 base from J; bases unmatched to any gene: 2. The chain's CDR3 is CASSYRTGENTGELFF. For the CDR3, the DNA is TGTGCCAGCAGTTACCGGACAGGGGAGAACACCGGGGAGCTGTTTTTT.